This T cell receptor (beta chain) was sequenced in a study of blood T cell repertoires in COVID-19. About the research overall: Whether acute or convalescent, the COVID-19 samples came from the United States, Italy and Spain. In each case, the material was cDNA or gDNA derived from T cells, B-cell-depleted T cells, or PBMCs.

There are 15 residues in the CDR3. CDR1 is MNHEY and CDR2 is SVGEGT in the germline V gene. Deletions cut 2 bases from V and 3 bases from J, with 13 bases between. Profiling relied on immunoSEQ multiplex PCR, and the TCRdb table lists in-frame clones only, not all of them. Altogether approximately 350,000 clones are present, about 86% being singletons, with the ten largest covering 2.5% to 3%. This receptor was obtained from a man younger than 45 with active or convalescent COVID-19. The J gene is TRBJ1-2, the V gene TRBV6-2 or TRBV6-3; D unresolved. The sequenced material came from peripheral blood. The CDR3 protein is CASSYILTLDYGYTF. CDR3 sequence (DNA): TGTGCCAGCAGTTACATCCTAACACTAGACTATGGCTACACCTTC.